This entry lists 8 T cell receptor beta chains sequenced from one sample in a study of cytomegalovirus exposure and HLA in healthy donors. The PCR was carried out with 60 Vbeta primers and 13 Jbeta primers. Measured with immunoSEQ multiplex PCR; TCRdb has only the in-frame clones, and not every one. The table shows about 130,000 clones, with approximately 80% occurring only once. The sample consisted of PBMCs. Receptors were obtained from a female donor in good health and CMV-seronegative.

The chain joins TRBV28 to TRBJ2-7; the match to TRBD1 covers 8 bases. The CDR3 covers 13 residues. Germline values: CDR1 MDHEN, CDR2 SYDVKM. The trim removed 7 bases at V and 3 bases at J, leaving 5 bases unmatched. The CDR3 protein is CASKRTGNYEQYF. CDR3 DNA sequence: TGTGCCAGCAAACGGACAGGGAACTACGAGCAGTACTTC.

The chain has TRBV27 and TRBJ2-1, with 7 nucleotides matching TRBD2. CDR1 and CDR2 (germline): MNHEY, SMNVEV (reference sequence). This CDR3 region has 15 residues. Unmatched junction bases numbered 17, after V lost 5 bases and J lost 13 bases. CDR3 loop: CASSLAGIAGARQFF. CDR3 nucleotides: TGTGCCAGCAGTCTCGCCGGGATAGCGGGTGCGAGACAGTTCTTC.

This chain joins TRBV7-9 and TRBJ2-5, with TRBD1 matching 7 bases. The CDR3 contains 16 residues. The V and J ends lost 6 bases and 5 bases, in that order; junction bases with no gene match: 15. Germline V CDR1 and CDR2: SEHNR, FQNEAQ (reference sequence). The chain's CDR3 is CASRTEGAAWSETQYF. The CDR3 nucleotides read TGTGCCAGCAGAACCGAGGGGGCCGCATGGTCCGAGACCCAGTACTTC.

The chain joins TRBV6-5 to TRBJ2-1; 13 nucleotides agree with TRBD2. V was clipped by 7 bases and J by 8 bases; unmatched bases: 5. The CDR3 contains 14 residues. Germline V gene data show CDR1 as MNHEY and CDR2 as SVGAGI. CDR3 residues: CASNGLAGADEQFF. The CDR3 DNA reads TGTGCCAGCAACGGACTAGCGGGAGCTGATGAGCAGTTCTTC.

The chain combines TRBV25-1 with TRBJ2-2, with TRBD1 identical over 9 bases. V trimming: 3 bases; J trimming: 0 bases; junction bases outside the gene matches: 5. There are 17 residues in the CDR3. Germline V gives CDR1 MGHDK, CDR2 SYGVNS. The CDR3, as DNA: TGTGCCAGCAGTGATATTCGGACAGGGGCGAACACCGGGGAGCTGTTTTTT. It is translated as CASSDIRTGANTGELFF. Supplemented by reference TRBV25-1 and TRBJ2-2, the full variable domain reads EADIYQTPRYLVIGTGKKITLECSQTMGHDKMYWYQQDPGMELHLIHYSYGVNSTEKGDLSSESTVSRIRTEHFPLTLESARPSHTSQYLCASSDIRTGANTGELFFGEGSRLTVL.

The CDR3: CAWRRTSGYNEQFF. The DNA for the CDR3 is TGTGCCTGGCGACGGACTAGCGGATACAATGAGCAGTTCTTC. The rearrangement uses TRBV30 and TRBJ2-1, with 10 bases matching TRBD2. V lost 5 bases to trimming and J lost 4 bases; unmatched junction nucleotides: 5. This CDR3 has 14 amino acids. Germline V gives CDR1 GTSNPN, CDR2 SVGIG (reference sequence).

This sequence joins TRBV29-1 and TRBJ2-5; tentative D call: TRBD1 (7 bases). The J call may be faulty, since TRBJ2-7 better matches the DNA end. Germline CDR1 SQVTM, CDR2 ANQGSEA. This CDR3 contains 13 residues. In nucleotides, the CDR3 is TGCAGCGTTGGGAGGGACAGTACCTACGAGCAGTACTTC. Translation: CSVGRDSTYEQYF.

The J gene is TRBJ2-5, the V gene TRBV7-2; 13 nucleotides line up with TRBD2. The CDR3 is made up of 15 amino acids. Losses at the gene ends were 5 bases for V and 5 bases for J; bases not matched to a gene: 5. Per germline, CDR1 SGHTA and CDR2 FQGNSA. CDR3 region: CASSPGLAGDETQYF. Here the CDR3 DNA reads TGTGCCAGCAGCCCCGGACTAGCGGGAGATGAGACCCAGTACTTC.